Listed here is a single TCR beta chain. The sample comes from a study of T cell responses to AZD1222 COVID-19 vaccine. The overall study: Pooled together were second doses at about 4 or about 12 weeks.

Clones were read by immunoSEQ multiplex PCR, and TCRdb kept only the in-frame ones, dropping some. The data contain about 140,000 clones, roughly 92% of them seen just once; the ten biggest clones take up over 1.5%. Trimming at V came to 0 bases and at J to 6 bases, leaving 8 bases not matched to a gene. Germline lookup yields CDR1 SGHDT and CDR2 YYEEEE. The CDR3 is 16 amino acids. The chain combines TRBV5-6 with TRBJ2-1; 8 positions match TRBD2. This sequence originates from an adult in good health. The sample in question was peripheral blood, obtained on day 0 of AZD1222 vaccination. The CDR3 loop reads CASSLGLATRLNEQFF. Written as DNA, the CDR3 is TGTGCCAGCAGCTTGGGACTAGCGACCCGTCTCAATGAGCAGTTCTTC.